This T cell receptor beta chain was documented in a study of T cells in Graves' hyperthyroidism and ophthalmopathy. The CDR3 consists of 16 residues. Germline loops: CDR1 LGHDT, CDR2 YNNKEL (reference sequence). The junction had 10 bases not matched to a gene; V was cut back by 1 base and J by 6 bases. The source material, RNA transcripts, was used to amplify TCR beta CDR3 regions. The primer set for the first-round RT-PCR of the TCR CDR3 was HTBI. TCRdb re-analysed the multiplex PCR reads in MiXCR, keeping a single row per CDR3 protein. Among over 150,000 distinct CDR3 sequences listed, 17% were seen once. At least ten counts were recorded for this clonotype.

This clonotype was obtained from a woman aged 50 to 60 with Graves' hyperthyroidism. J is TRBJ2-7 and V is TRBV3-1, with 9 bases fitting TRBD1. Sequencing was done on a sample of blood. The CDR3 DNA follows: TGTGCCAGCAGCCAAGTTATCGGGACAGGGATGAGCGAGCAGTACTTC. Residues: CASSQVIGTGMSEQYF.